This entry features one T cell receptor (beta chain) sequence. Antigen specificity is unknown. Per the germline V gene, CDR1 is GTSNPN and CDR2 is SVGIG (reference sequence). This CDR3 comprises 12 residues. The V gene lost 3 bases and the J gene lost 3 bases, with 6 bases spanning the gap. The data originate from a study of response to subunit inactivated influenza vaccine. TCRdb itself ran the RT-PCR reads through MiXCR, one entry per CDR3 protein. The table has about half a million distinct CDR3 sequences, less than 8% seen once. Study conclusions and caveats: New T cells are recruited in small numbers by each seasonal influenza vaccination, according to the authors' suggestion.

Source: PBMCs from blood, taken around 25 months after vaccination. The genes are TRBV30 and TRBJ2-1; maybe TRBD2 (5 bases). The sequence came from a man between 45 and 75 years old who received an inactivated influenza vaccine. CDR3 nucleotides: TGTGCCTGGAGCCGGGACTACAATGAGCAGTTCTTC. This sequence encodes CAWSRDYNEQFF.